This T cell receptor beta chain is drawn from a study of cytomegalovirus exposure and HLA in healthy donors. Study observations and caveats: Reports credit the classifier with highly specific, highly sensitive diagnosis of cytomegalovirus status. Earlier results showed most TCR beta V segments being productive about 87% or about 30% of the time.

The primer mix had 60 Vbeta and 13 Jbeta primers. TCRdb keeps only in-frame clones here, not all; method: immunoSEQ multiplex PCR. The data hold roughly 130,000 clones, with around 82% observed a single time. With regard to this clone: Its antigen is unidentified.

Germline V gene sequence: CDR1 SGHTA, CDR2 FQGNSA. V lost 3 bases to trimming and J lost 3 bases; unmatched junction nucleotides: 10. This CDR3 is built from 16 residues. The source material was PBMCs. The V and J genes are TRBV7-2 and TRBJ2-7; the match to TRBD1 covers 8 bases. This receptor was identified in a boy aged 5-17 years in good health and CMV-seronegative. CDR3: CASSFSQRQGFYEQYF. The CDR3 region has the DNA TGTGCCAGCAGCTTCAGCCAGAGACAGGGGTTCTACGAGCAGTACTTC.